There are many counts of the clone carrying this TCR beta chain. Its antigen is still unknown. The data were taken from a study of breast tumors, draining lymph nodes, adjacent tissues. The CDR3 covers 12 residues. V lost 8 bases, J lost 3 bases, and 10 bases lay in between. CDR1 and CDR2 from the germline V gene are MNHEY and SMNVEV (reference sequence). Whole-study results and caveats: Compared with lymph nodes, tumors were less diverse; compared with nontumor tissue, more. The data were judged consistent with most tumor T cells coming from lymph node and expanding in tumor. That most tumor T cells come from lymph nodes remained unproven. Compared with basal-like, luminal-like tumors shared significantly more repertoire with nontumor tissue.

The lymph nodes were axillary draining lymph nodes from breast cancer patients. Using its own MiXCR run on the multiplex PCR reads, TCRdb lists one record per CDR3 protein. This table has about 180,000 distinct CDR3 sequences, approximately 33% appearing once. Sample: axillary lymph node tissue. This clonotype originated in a female donor with breast cancer. Some clones in this sample may be carry-over from other donors' samples. This sequence joins TRBV27 and TRBJ2-5; D possibly corresponds to TRBD1 (6 bases). CDR3 residues: CASSSGEETQYF. The CDR3 nucleotides read TGTGCCAGCTCATCAGGGGAAGAGACCCAGTACTTC.